Following are 16 T cell receptor beta chains from one sample sequenced in a study of blood T cell repertoires in COVID-19. The method was immunoSEQ multiplex PCR; TCRdb's version includes in-frame clones alone and lacks a portion of them. Of 200,000 to 250,000 clones listed, about 90% are singletons. The material sequenced was PBMCs or T cells enriched from blood (not recorded which). The receptors derive from a woman in her forties or fifties in a cohort exposed to, infected with or recovered from COVID-19 (not recorded which).

The chain uses TRBV28 and TRBJ1-1; 9 bases line up with TRBD1. Trimming at V came to 5 bases and at J to 5 bases, leaving 9 bases not matched to a gene. CDR1 and CDR2 from the germline V gene are MDHEN and SYDVKM. The CDR3 has 15 residues. CDR3 DNA sequence: TGTGCCAGCAGTCGATGGACAGGGGATCGGACTGAAGCTTTCTTT. It specifies CASSRWTGDRTEAFF.

V gene TRBV9 combines with J gene TRBJ2-5; 11 bases fit TRBD2. J gave up 5 bases and V 0 bases, and 12 bases lay outside the gene matches. CDR1 is SGDLS, CDR2 YYNGEE, per germline. This CDR3 region has 18 residues. CDR3 loop: CASSVVGTSGPPGETQYF. The CDR3 DNA reads TGTGCCAGCAGCGTAGTTGGGACTAGCGGACCCCCGGGGGAGACCCAGTACTTC.

This sequence joins TRBV24-1 and TRBJ1-5; 10 bases map to TRBD1. With V trimmed by 9 bases and J by 6 bases, 10 bases remained unmatched. This CDR3 contains 15 residues. The germline V gene has CDR1 KGHDR and CDR2 SFDVKD. CDR3: CATAPGTGDFQPQHF. Here the CDR3 DNA reads TGTGCCACCGCACCCGGGACAGGGGATTTTCAGCCCCAGCATTTT.

The chain employs TRBV3-1 (or the pseudogene TRBV3-2) and TRBJ1-5, with D hard to call. Germline V gives CDR1 LGHDT, CDR2 YNNKEL (reference sequence). The CDR3 runs 14 residues. Trimming left V 1 base short and J 7 bases short, with 11 bases between. The CDR3 DNA follows: TGTGCCAGCAGCCAAGGGGTAGTCGGGCAGCCCCAGCATTTT. It is translated as CASSQGVVGQPQHF.

The genes are TRBV6-1 and TRBJ1-6; TRBD1 is a possible D gene (6 bases). This CDR3 has 16 residues. The V gene lost 1 base and the J gene lost 8 bases, with 15 bases spanning the gap. From germline, CDR1 is MNHNS and CDR2 SASEGT. The CDR3 region is CASSEGGRRGHSPLHF. In DNA, the CDR3 is TGTGCCAGCAGTGAAGGGGGGCGTAGGGGACATTCACCCCTCCACTTT.

In the case of this clone: Other DNA sequences of this sample code for an identical CDR3. This chain uses TRBV5-1 with TRBJ2-7, with TRBD1 matching 8 bases. Germline V gives CDR1 SGHRS, CDR2 YFSETQ. The CDR3 has 14 residues. V was pared by 3 bases and J by 1 base, with 3 bases of the junction left unmatched. The CDR3 bases are TGCGCCAGCAGCTACGGGACAGGTTCCTACGAGCAGTACTTC. Translation gives CASSYGTGSYEQYF.

The chain recombines TRBV7-9 with TRBJ2-2; 10 bases are a match to TRBD1. This CDR3 is 16 amino acids long. The ends lost 1 base at V and 4 bases at J; junction bases unmatched: 3. Germline CDR1 reads SEHNR; CDR2 reads FQNEAQ (reference sequence). The CDR3 reads CASSLGQGAITGELFF. The DNA for the CDR3 is TGTGCCAGCAGCTTAGGACAGGGGGCGATCACCGGGGAGCTGTTTTTT.

The chain carries TRBV10-3 and TRBJ1-3; 9 positions agree with TRBD1. From germline, CDR1 is ENHRY and CDR2 SYGVKD. The CDR3 length is 15 residues. The trim removed 8 bases at V and 4 bases at J, leaving 9 bases unmatched. CDR3 nucleotide sequence: TGTGCCATCGGGGGACAGGGTTCTACCGGAAACACCATATATTTT. It specifies CAIGGQGSTGNTIYF.

The chain uses TRBV27 and TRBJ1-5; D is perhaps TRBD1 (6 bases). The V gene's germline CDR1 is MNHEY and CDR2 SMNVEV (reference sequence). V dropped 2 bases and J dropped 5 bases, with 13 bases sitting between them. The CDR3 contains 15 residues. CDR3 sequence reads: CASSLGTGPYQPQHF. DNA of the CDR3: TGTGCCAGCAGTTTAGGTACAGGGCCGTATCAGCCCCAGCATTTT.

This clone was observed a handful of times. This chain connects TRBV11-2 to TRBJ2-7; D might be TRBD1 (6 bases). The CDR3 extends over 15 amino acids. CDR1 and CDR2 (germline): SGHAT, FQNNGV. Trimming took 5 bases from V and 2 from J, leaving 16 bases between them. CDR3 DNA sequence: TGTGCCAGCAGCACGAAGGGGGTAGAAGCCTACGAGCAGTACTTC. Protein: CASSTKGVEAYEQYF.

Comment on this clone: At the DNA level, this CDR3 is encoded by other sequences in the same sample as well. The chain employs TRBV9 and TRBJ2-3, with 10 bases matching TRBD2. V gave up 3 bases and J gave up 1 base; unmatched junction bases: 2. This CDR3 comprises 15 residues. The V gene's germline CDR1 is SGDLS and CDR2 YYNGEE. The CDR3 DNA sequence: TGTGCCAGCAGCGGCGGGACTAGCGGCACAGATACGCAGTATTTT. Translation gives CASSGGTSGTDTQYF.

CDR3 sequence (DNA): TGCGCCAGCAGCAAGGGACATAAGGCTCGAGTATCTCAGAGGACTGAAGCTTTCTTT. Encoded protein: CASSKGHKARVSQRTEAFF. V usage is TRBV4-3 and J usage is TRBJ1-1, with a tentative D call TRBD1 (6 bases). The CDR3 sequence is 19 residues long. Trimming took 5 bases from V and 5 from J, leaving 30 bases between them. Germline V gene lookup returns CDR1 LGHNA and CDR2 YSLEER.

The gene calls are TRBV3-1 (or the pseudogene TRBV3-2) and TRBJ2-5, with D possibly matching TRBD2 (5 bases). V was shortened by 4 bases and J by 7 bases, with 16 bases between the two germline ends. The germline CDR1 and CDR2 sequences are LGHDT and YNNKEL (reference sequence). The CDR3 consists of 14 residues. The CDR3 nucleotides read TGTGCCAGCAGCCGAAGCGGACGCCTGGGGACCCAGTACTTC. It encodes CASSRSGRLGTQYF.

Of note for this clone: Additional DNA sequences in this sample encode the identical CDR3. V usage is TRBV5-5 and J usage is TRBJ2-7; TRBD1 matches 7 bases. Per the germline V gene, CDR1 is SGHKS and CDR2 is YYEKEE (reference sequence). The CDR3 spans 14 residues. J gave up 2 bases and V 0 bases, and 2 bases lay outside the gene matches. As DNA, the CDR3 is TGTGCCAGCAGCTTGGGCCAGGGGGCCTACGAGCAGTACTTC. As protein: CASSLGQGAYEQYF.

The chain recombines TRBV28 with TRBJ2-1, with D unclear. V gave up 6 bases and J gave up 5 bases, with 11 bases separating them. The CDR3 is 13 residues long. Germline CDR1 and CDR2: MDHEN and SYDVKM. The CDR3 loop reads CASRLKEHNEQFF. The CDR3 DNA follows: TGTGCCAGCAGACTGAAAGAGCACAATGAGCAGTTCTTC. Full variable domain (rest looked up from reference TRBV28 and TRBJ2-1): DVKVTQSSRYLVKRTGEKVFLECVQDMDHENMFWYRQDPGLGLRLIYFSYDVKMKEKGDIPEGYSVSREKKERFSLILESASTNQTSMYLCASRLKEHNEQFFGPGTRLTVL.

The rearrangement uses TRBV11-3 and TRBJ1-3, with D unclear. The ends were cut back, 1 base at V and 4 bases at J, with 5 bases in the middle. Germline V gives CDR1 SGHNT, CDR2 YENEEA. The CDR3 sequence is 13 residues long. The CDR3 sequence: CASSLGLGNTIYF. The CDR3 DNA reads as TGTGCCAGCAGCTTAGGGCTGGGAAACACCATATATTTT.